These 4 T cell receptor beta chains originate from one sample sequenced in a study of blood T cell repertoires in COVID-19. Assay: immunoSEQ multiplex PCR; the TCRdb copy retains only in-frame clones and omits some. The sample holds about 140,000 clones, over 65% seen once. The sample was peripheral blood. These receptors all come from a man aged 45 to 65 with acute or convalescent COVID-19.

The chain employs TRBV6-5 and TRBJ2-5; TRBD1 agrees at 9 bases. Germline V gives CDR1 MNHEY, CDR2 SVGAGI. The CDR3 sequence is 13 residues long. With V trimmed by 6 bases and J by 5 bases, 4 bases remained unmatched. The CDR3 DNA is TGTGCCAGCAGCACAGGGGGCAGTGAGACCCAGTACTTC. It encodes CASSTGGSETQYF.

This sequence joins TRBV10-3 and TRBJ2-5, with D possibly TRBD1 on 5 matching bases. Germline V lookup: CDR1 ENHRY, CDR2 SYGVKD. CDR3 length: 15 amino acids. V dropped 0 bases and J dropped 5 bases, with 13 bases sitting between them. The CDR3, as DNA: TGTGCCATCAGTGAGTCTGGCAGGGCTTGGGAGACCCAGTACTTC. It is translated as CAISESGRAWETQYF.

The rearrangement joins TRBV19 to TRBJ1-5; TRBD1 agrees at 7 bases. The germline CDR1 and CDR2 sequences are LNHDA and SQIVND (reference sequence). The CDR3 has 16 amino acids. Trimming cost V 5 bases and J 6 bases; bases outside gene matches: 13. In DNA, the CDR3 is TGTGCCAGTAGTCTAGGGGCAGGGGGGTTCGGTCAGCCCCAGCATTTT. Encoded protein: CASSLGAGGFGQPQHF.

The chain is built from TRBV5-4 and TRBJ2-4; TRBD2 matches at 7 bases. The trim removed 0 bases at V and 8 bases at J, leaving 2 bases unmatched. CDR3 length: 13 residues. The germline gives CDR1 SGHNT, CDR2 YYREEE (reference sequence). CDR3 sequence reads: CASSLATSDIQYF. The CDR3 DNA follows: TGTGCCAGCAGCTTGGCCACTAGCGACATTCAGTACTTC. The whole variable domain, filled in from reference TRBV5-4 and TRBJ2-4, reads ETGVTQSPTHLIKTRGQQVTLRCSSQSGHNTVSWYQQALGQGPQFIFQYYREEENGRGNFPPRFSGLQFPNYSSELNVNALELDDSALYLCASSLATSDIQYFGAGTRLSVL.